Sequencing of this TCR beta chain was carried out in a study of post-analysis software for immune sequencing data. On the study more broadly: Relapsing-remitting, secondary progressive and progressive-relapsing forms made up the multiple sclerosis disease courses.

The germline gives CDR1 DFQATT, CDR2 SNEGSKA (reference sequence). This CDR3 spans 14 amino acids. Trimming took off 0 bases at V and 4 bases at J, with 12 bases between the two ends. This clonotype came up a few times. The target antigen is unknown. Unique molecular identifiers were carried by the TCR beta cDNA libraries. With about 0.95 to 10 million T cells as the source, 500,000 to 650,000 cDNA molecules resulted. Using its own MiXCR run on the PCR reads, TCRdb lists one record per CDR3 protein. The table lists 820,000 or so distinct CDR3 sequences, about 50% of them singletons. The study's findings and limits: Controls' normalized Chao1 diversity significantly exceeded that of multiple sclerosis patients. Compared with controls, patients had more of about 5 TRBV segments, including TRBV5-6, TRBV5-1 and TRBV20-1. Co-batched samples clustered tightly together by F measure.

The V and J genes are TRBV20-1 and TRBJ2-5; D tentatively fits TRBD1 or TRBD2 (6 bases each). Material: blood. This clonotype originated in a girl between 10 and 17 years old with multiple sclerosis. The CDR3 sequence is CSARDPGAGETQYF. As DNA, the CDR3 is TGCAGTGCTAGAGATCCGGGGGCGGGAGAGACCCAGTACTTC.